The sequence of this T cell receptor beta chain was determined in a study of blood T cells in healthy people across ages. At the level of the study: About one barcoded TCR beta cDNA was captured per two T cells.

This clonotype showed up just once. What it recognizes is unknown. A much larger clone sits a single nucleotide away, making a read error possible. Points from the study as a whole: Significant beta diversity loss was already apparent by age approximately 36, declining roughly linearly.

Peripheral blood was drawn, roughly 10 milliliters per donor. Trimming removed 3 bases at V and 11 bases at J, with 16 bases between. CDR1 is LGHNA and CDR2 is YSLEER in the germline V gene. The CDR3 has 13 amino acids. Next came a second PCR, run for about 7 to 12 cycles, which used a sample-barcoded 5' primer along with a J-beta primer mix. TCRdb called the 5' RACE reads again in MiXCR, with one record for every CDR3 protein. This table has around 870,000 distinct CDR3 sequences, around 28% appearing once. The sample consisted of blood. The sequence was collected from a woman aged 80 or over in good health. The rearrangement links TRBV4-3 to TRBJ2-5; the D is unclear. CDR3 nucleotides: TGCGCCAGCAGCCAGGCAGGCAGTCATGAGCAGTACTTC. It translates to CASSQAGSHEQYF.